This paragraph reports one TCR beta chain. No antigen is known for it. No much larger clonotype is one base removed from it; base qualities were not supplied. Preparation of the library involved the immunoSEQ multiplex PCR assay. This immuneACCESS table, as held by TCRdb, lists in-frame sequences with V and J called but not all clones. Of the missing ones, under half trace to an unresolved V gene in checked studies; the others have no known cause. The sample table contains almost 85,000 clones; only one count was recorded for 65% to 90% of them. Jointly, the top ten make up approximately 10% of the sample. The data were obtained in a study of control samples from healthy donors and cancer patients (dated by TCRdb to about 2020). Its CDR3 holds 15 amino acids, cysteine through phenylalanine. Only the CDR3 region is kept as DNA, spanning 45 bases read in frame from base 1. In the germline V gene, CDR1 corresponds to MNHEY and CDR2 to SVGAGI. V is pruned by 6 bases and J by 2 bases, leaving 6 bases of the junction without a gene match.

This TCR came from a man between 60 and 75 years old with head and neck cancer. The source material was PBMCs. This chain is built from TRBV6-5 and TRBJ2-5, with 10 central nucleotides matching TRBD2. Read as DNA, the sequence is TGTGCCAGCAGGGAGGTACTAGCGGGACAAGAGACCCAGTACTTC. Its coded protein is CASREVLAGQETQYF.